These 19 T cell receptor beta chains share one sample of origin, sequenced in a study of blood T cell repertoires in COVID-19. TCRdb's table, derived via immunoSEQ multiplex PCR, lists solely in-frame clones and lacks some. The table lists roughly 180,000 clones, about 86% of them singletons. Material: peripheral blood. Source of these receptors: a man between 18 and 29 years old with acute or convalescent COVID-19.

This clone was observed a single time. The chain couples TRBV30 to TRBJ2-7, with D maybe TRBD1 (5 bases). This CDR3 has 11 residues. V was cut by 4 bases and J by 9 bases, with 13 bases left in between. Germline loops: CDR1 GTSNPN, CDR2 SVGIG (reference sequence). CDR3 loop: CAWNTGSGQYF. The CDR3 region has the DNA TGTGCCTGGAACACAGGTTCAGGGCAGTACTTC.

This rearrangement joins TRBV4-2 to TRBJ2-3; TRBD2 matches at 9 bases. The CDR3 extends over 16 amino acids. Looked up from germline, CDR1 is LGHNA and CDR2 is YNFKEQ. Trimming removed 0 bases from V and 4 bases from J; junction bases left unmatched: 5. The CDR3 spells CASSQEEGGGADTQYF. The CDR3 DNA reads TGTGCCAGCAGCCAAGAAGAAGGCGGGGGGGCAGATACGCAGTATTTT.

The rearrangement uses TRBV5-1 and TRBJ1-1, with 8 bases identical to TRBD1. The CDR3 length is 14 residues. The V gene end was trimmed by 2 bases and the J gene end by 2 bases; junction bases not matched to a gene: 2. The germline V gene has CDR1 SGHRS and CDR2 YFSETQ. The CDR3 DNA follows: TGCGCCAGCAGCTTACAGGGGGTAAACACTGAAGCTTTCTTT. It translates to CASSLQGVNTEAFF.

The CDR3 DNA sequence: TGTGCCAGCAGTTCCCCACAGGGGATTGAAGCTTTCTTT. Its protein product is CASSSPQGIEAFF. The V call is TRBV6-6, the J call TRBJ1-1; 7 bases line up with TRBD1. V was pared by 4 bases and J by 7 bases, with 6 bases of the junction left unmatched. Germline CDR1 is MNHNY and CDR2 is SVGAGI (reference sequence). The CDR3 has 13 residues.

V gene TRBV5-5 combines with J gene TRBJ2-7, with 7 bases matching TRBD2. The CDR3 contains 15 residues. V was pared by 1 base and J by 2 bases, with 6 bases of the junction left unmatched. Germline CDR1 reads SGHKS; CDR2 reads YYEKEE (reference sequence). The CDR3 DNA sequence: TGTGCCAGCAGCTTGTATCAGGGAGGGGCCTACGAGCAGTACGTC. The encoded protein is CASSLYQGGAYEQYV.

The chain employs TRBV12-5 and TRBJ2-7; a possible D gene is TRBD1 (6 bases). The CDR3 runs to 14 residues. The V gene lost 5 bases and the J gene lost 3 bases, with 14 bases spanning the gap. Germline CDR1 LGHNT, CDR2 FRNRAP. The DNA of the CDR3 is TGTGCTAGTGGTACTACACAGGGTATCTACGAGCAGTACGTC. Amino acid sequence: CASGTTQGIYEQYV.

The chain recombines TRBV4-1 with TRBJ2-7; no definite D call. V was shortened by 2 bases and J by 1 base, with 6 bases between the two germline ends. The CDR3 runs to 13 residues. CDR1 and CDR2 (germline): MGHRA, YSYEKL. CDR3 loop: CASSQSLSYEQYV. CDR3 DNA sequence: TGCGCCAGCAGCCAATCACTTTCCTACGAGCAGTACGTC.

The V gene is TRBV5-1, the J gene TRBJ1-1; maybe TRBD1 (5 bases). Per germline, CDR1 SGHRS and CDR2 YFSETQ. V was pared by 0 bases and J by 7 bases, with 16 bases between. The CDR3 consists of 15 residues. This CDR3 reads CASSLAGGAADEAFF. The CDR3, as DNA: TGCGCCAGCAGCTTGGCCGGAGGGGCGGCGGATGAAGCTTTCTTT. The full variable domain, in which reference TRBV5-1 and TRBJ1-1 provide the parts outside the CDR3, is KAGVTQTPRYLIKTRGQQVTLSCSPISGHRSVSWYQQTPGQGLQFLFEYFSETQRNKGNFPGRFSGRQFSNSRSEMNVSTLELGDSALYLCASSLAGGAADEAFFGQGTRLTVV.

This clone appeared once. The chain recombines TRBV7-2 with TRBJ2-3; maybe TRBD1 (6 bases). With 6 bases removed from V and 14 bases from J, the gap between germline ends came to 24 bases. The CDR3 has 14 amino acids. The germline V gene encodes CDR1 SGHTA and CDR2 FQGNSA. This chain's CDR3 is CASRWTAARTSTYF. The CDR3 DNA is TGTGCCAGCAGATGGACAGCAGCCCGAACGTCGACGTATTTT. Based on the CDR3 plus reference TRBV7-2 and TRBJ2-3, the full variable domain is GAGVSQSPSNKVTEKGKDVELRCDPISGHTALYWYRQSLGQGLEFLIYFQGNSAPDKSGLPSDRFSAERTGGSVSTLTIQRTQQEDSAVYLCASRWTAARTSTYFGPGTRLTVL.

This rearrangement joins TRBV18 to TRBJ2-4, with 10 bases matching TRBD1. The germline V gene has CDR1 KGHSH and CDR2 LQKENI. The CDR3 covers 17 residues. V lost 1 base and J lost 0; bases outside the gene matches: 3. In DNA form, the CDR3 reads TGTGCCAGCTCACCACTGACAGGGGGCTTAGCCAAAAACATTCAGTACTTC. It is translated as CASSPLTGGLAKNIQYF.

This clone has just one count. This chain joins TRBV19 and TRBJ1-5; 9 bases agree with TRBD1. Germline CDR1 is LNHDA and CDR2 is SQIVND (reference sequence). Trimming took 3 bases from V and 7 from J; bases not matched to a gene: 4. The CDR3 is made up of 14 amino acids. CDR3 loop: CASSIGTGGQPQHF. DNA for the CDR3: TGTGCCAGTAGTATTGGAACAGGGGGCCAGCCCCAGCATTTT.

J is TRBJ2-5 and V is TRBV21-1; no check of the table's D call, TRBD1, against the DNA was made. TRBV21-1 is tagged as a pseudogene. This CDR3 region has 14 residues. CDR3 nucleotides: TGTGCCAGCAGAAGAGGACAGGGGGGGGAGACCCAGTACTTC. Encoded protein: CASRRGQGGETQYF.

The chain combines TRBV5-1 with TRBJ2-1; a possible D gene is TRBD1 (6 bases). Germline V lookup: CDR1 SGHRS, CDR2 YFSETQ. Trimming removed 6 bases from V and 4 bases from J, with 17 bases in between. There are 15 residues in the CDR3. CDR3 sequence reads: CASTLDRPGYNEQFF. In DNA, the CDR3 is TGCGCCAGCACCCTCGACAGGCCAGGTTACAATGAGCAGTTCTTC. The full variable domain, with the rest looked up from reference TRBV5-1 and TRBJ2-1, is KAGVTQTPRYLIKTRGQQVTLSCSPISGHRSVSWYQQTPGQGLQFLFEYFSETQRNKGNFPGRFSGRQFSNSRSEMNVSTLELGDSALYLCASTLDRPGYNEQFFGPGTRLTVL.

This clone occurred a few times. The chain has TRBV7-9 and TRBJ2-6; D is undetermined. Trimming removed 7 bases from V and 2 bases from J, with 15 bases in between. CDR3 length: 16 amino acids. In germline, CDR1 is SEHNR, CDR2 FQNEAQ (reference sequence). CDR3 sequence reads: CASNNLTAAGANVLTF. DNA of the CDR3: TGTGCCAGCAATAACCTCACCGCGGCTGGGGCCAACGTCCTGACTTTC.

V usage is TRBV28 and J usage is TRBJ1-5; 7 nucleotides line up with TRBD1. V was pared by 2 bases and J by 1 base, with 2 bases of the junction left unmatched. Germline assignment: CDR1 MDHEN and CDR2 SYDVKM. The CDR3 is made up of 15 amino acids. The CDR3 is CASSLGTESNQPQHF. In DNA form, the CDR3 reads TGTGCCAGCAGTTTAGGGACAGAGAGCAATCAGCCCCAGCATTTT.

V gene TRBV18 combines with J gene TRBJ2-5; 8 nucleotides align to TRBD2. The germline gives CDR1 KGHSH, CDR2 LQKENI. The CDR3 covers 15 residues. J gave up 5 bases and V 6 bases, and 11 bases lay outside the gene matches. CDR3 in DNA: TGTGCCAGCTCTGTCGGCGGGGGGCGCCTTGAGACCCAGTACTTC. Residues: CASSVGGGRLETQYF.

The chain recombines TRBV10-2 with TRBJ2-6; D gene uncertain. Trimming took 2 bases from V and 1 from J, leaving 6 bases between them. The length of the CDR3 is 15 residues. Germline assignment: CDR1 WSHSY and CDR2 SAAADI. Written as DNA, the CDR3 is TGCGCCAGCAGTGAGCCCAGGTCTGGGGCCAACGTCCTGACTTTC. Protein product: CASSEPRSGANVLTF.

The CDR3 region has the DNA TGTGCCAGCATCATCGGGGGACTAGTCGCCTACAATGAGCAGTTCTTC. It is translated as CASIIGGLVAYNEQFF. The rearrangement uses TRBV6-6 and TRBJ2-1, with 8 bases matching TRBD2. V lost 7 bases and J lost 2; bases outside the gene matches: 10. CDR1 MNHNY and CDR2 SVGAGI come from the germline V gene (reference sequence). This CDR3 is built from 16 residues.

The chain has TRBV5-1 and TRBJ1-5; D remains ambiguous. V lost 0 bases and J 3 bases, leaving 10 bases between the germline ends. Germline CDR1 SGHRS, CDR2 YFSETQ. The CDR3 is 15 amino acids. This CDR3 reads CASSLAGQNNQPQHF. DNA of the CDR3: TGCGCCAGCAGCTTGGCTGGCCAGAACAATCAGCCCCAGCATTTT.